This T cell receptor beta chain was documented in a study of T cells in Graves' hyperthyroidism and ophthalmopathy. Study-wide results and limits: Most expanded thyroid clonotypes above 0.001 also appeared in blood.

Comment on this clonotype: The target antigen is unknown.

The J segment lost 9 bases and the V segment lost 6 bases, leaving 7 bases of the junction unmatched. The germline V gene encodes CDR1 DFQATT and CDR2 SNEGSKA (reference sequence). CDR3 length: 12 residues. Newly diagnosed patients aged 18 to 65 had hyperthyroidism of under 2 months' duration. TCR beta CDR3 sequences were amplified from RNA transcripts. Primed by the HTBI set, a first-round RT-PCR was run on the TCR CDR3. TCRdb re-called the multiplex PCR reads through MiXCR, storing one row per CDR3 protein. This table has 560,000 or so distinct CDR3 sequences, 46% appearing once. The rearrangement links TRBV20-1 to TRBJ2-7; 11 positions agree with TRBD2. The source of this sequence is a woman aged 18-29 years with Graves' hyperthyroidism. Sequencing used peripheral blood or thyroid tissue (not recorded which). The CDR3 DNA is TGCAGTGCAACTAGCGGGAGTGCGTGGCAGTACTTC. Residues: CSATSGSAWQYF.